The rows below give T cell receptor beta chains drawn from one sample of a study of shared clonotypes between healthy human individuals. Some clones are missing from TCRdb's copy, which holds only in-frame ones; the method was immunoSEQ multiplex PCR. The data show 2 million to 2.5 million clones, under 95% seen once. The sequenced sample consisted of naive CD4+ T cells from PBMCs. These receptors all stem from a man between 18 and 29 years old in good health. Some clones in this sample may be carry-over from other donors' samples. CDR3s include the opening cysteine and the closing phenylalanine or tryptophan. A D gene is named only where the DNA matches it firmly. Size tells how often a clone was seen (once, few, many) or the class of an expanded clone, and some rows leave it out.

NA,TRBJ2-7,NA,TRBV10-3,TGTGCCACCTCATCCGACTACGAGCAGTACTTC,CATSSDYEQYF
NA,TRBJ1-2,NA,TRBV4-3,TGCGCCAGCAGCCCAATGCAGGGAGATAATGGCTACACCTTC,CASSPMQGDNGYTF
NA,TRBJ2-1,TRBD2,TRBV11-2,TGTGCCAGCAGCCCCCGGAAACTAGCGCCGCACTCCTACAATGAGCAGTTCTTC,CASSPRKLAPHSYNEQFF
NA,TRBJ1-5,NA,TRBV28,TGTGCCAGCAGGGTTGATAGCAATCAGCCCCAGCATTTT,CASRVDSNQPQHF
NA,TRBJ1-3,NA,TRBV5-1,TGCGCCAGCAGCTTGGACCCGGGAACTGGAAACACCATATATTTT,CASSLDPGTGNTIYF
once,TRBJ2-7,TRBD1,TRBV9,TGTGCCAGCAGCGGGGACAGGGCCTCGGCTGACGAGCAGTACTTC,CASSGDRASADEQYF
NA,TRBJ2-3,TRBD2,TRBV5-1,TGCGCCAGCGTAGGACTAGCGGGAGGGCCAGATACGCAGTATTTT,CASVGLAGGPDTQYF
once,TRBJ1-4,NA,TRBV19,TGTGCCAGTAGTATGGGACTGGCAGGGAGAAGGGAAAAACTGTTTTTT,CASSMGLAGRREKLFF
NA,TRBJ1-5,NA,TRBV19,TGTGCCAGTAGTTATACCCAGGGAGGGAGCAATCAGCCCCAGCATTTT,CASSYTQGGSNQPQHF
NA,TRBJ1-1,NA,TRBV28,TGTGCCAGCAGAGTTAGGACTGAAGCTTTCTTT,CASRVRTEAFF
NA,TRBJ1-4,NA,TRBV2,TGTGCCAGCAGTACCGGGTTGGGTGAAAAACTGTTTTTT,CASSTGLGEKLFF
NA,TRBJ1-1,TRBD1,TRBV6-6,TGTGCCAGCAGTCAAATTGACAGGGGGCGATCTGAAGCTTTCTTT,CASSQIDRGRSEAFF
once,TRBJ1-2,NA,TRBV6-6,TGTGCCAGCAGTTACAGGGATGGCCTAAACTATGGCTACACCTTC,CASSYRDGLNYGYTF
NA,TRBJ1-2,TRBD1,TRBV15,TGTGCCACCAGCAGAGATCTCGGTGAGGGAACGACAGGGGGCTACACCTTC,CATSRDLGEGTTGGYTF
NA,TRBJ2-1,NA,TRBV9,TGTGCCAGCAGCGTAGAGGGTACCTACAATGAGCAGTTCTTC,CASSVEGTYNEQFF
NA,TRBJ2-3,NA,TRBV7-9,TGTGCCAGCAGCTTAGCTGCGTCAGATACGCAGTATTTT,CASSLAASDTQYF
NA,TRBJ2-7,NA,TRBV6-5,TGTGCCAGCAGCCGAATCGGGGACATTACCTACGAGCAGTACTTC,CASSRIGDITYEQYF
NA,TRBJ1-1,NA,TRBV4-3,TGCGCCAGCAGCCTTTCCCGTGGGAGTGAAGCTTTCTTT,CASSLSRGSEAFF
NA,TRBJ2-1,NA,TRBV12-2,TGTGCAAGTCGCCAACAGGCTAGCGGGGGCTACAATGAGCAGTTCTTC,CASRQQASGGYNEQFF
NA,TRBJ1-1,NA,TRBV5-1,TGCGCCAGCAGCTGGCGGTCCGGGGTAAGCACTGAAGCTTTCTTT,CASSWRSGVSTEAFF
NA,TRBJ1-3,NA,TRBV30,TGTGCCTGGACCCCCCCGGGGGAAGTTCCTGGAAACACCATATATTTT,CAWTPPGEVPGNTIYF
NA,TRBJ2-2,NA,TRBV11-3,TGTGCCAGCAGCTTAGTACTCGCCCCGGACACCGGGGAGCTGTTTTTT,CASSLVLAPDTGELFF
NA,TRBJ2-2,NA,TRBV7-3,TGTGCCAGCAGCCCCAGAGTGGGCACCGGGGAGCTGTTTTTT,CASSPRVGTGELFF
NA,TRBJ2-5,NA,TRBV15,TGTGCCACCAGCAGGGACCCATCGGAGACCCAGTACTTC,CATSRDPSETQYF
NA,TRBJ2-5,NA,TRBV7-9,TGTGCCAGCAGCTTAGGCCGGGAGACCCAGTACTTC,CASSLGRETQYF
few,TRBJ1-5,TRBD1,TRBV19,TGTGCCAGTAGGCCACAGGGGGATCAGCCCCAGCATTTT,CASRPQGDQPQHF
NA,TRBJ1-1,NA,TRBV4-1,TGCGCCAGCAGGCGTCCAGGGGAGAACACTGAAGCTTTCTTT,CASRRPGENTEAFF
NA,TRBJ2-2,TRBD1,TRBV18,TGTGCCAGCTCCCAAGACAGGGGCAACACCGGGGAGCTGTTTTTT,CASSQDRGNTGELFF
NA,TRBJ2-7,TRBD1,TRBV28,TGTGCCAGCAGGGACAGGGACGAGCAGTACTTC,CASRDRDEQYF
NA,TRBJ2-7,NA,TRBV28,TGTGCCAGCAGTTTTACGGTGCCTAAGGGAGAGGAGCAGTACTTC,CASSFTVPKGEEQYF
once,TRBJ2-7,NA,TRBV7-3,TGTGCCAGCAGCTTAGGTCGTTCCTACGAGCAGTACTTC,CASSLGRSYEQYF
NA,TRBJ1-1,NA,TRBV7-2,TGTGCCAGCAGCCCGGGGACGTTGAACACTGAAGCTTTCTTT,CASSPGTLNTEAFF
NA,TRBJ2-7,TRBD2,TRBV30,TGTGCCTGGAGCGTTAGCGGGTTCCCGTCCTACGAGCAGTACTTC,CAWSVSGFPSYEQYF
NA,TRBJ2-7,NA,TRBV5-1,TGCGCCAGCACCCTCGGGAGCTCAGGCGACGAGCAGTACTTC,CASTLGSSGDEQYF
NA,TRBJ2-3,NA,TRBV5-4,TGTGCCAGCAGCCCGGACAGCTTCACAGATACGCAGTATTTT,CASSPDSFTDTQYF
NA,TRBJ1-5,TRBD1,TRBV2,TGTGCCAGCACCCAAGCAGGGGGTACTAGCAATCAGCCCCAGCATTTT,CASTQAGGTSNQPQHF
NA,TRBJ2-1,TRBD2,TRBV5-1,TGCGCCAGCAGCTGGCCTAGCGGGAGCTCCTACAATGAGCAGTTCTTC,CASSWPSGSSYNEQFF
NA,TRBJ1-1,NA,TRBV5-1,TGCGCCAGCGGGGACACAATGAACACTGAAGCTTTCTTT,CASGDTMNTEAFF
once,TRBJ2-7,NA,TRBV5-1,TGCGCCCGCCCGGAGGGGGGCGGCGAGCAGTACTTC,CARPEGGGEQYF
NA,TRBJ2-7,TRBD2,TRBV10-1,TGCGCCAGCAGGAGGACTAGCGGGCTCCTGTACGAGCAGTACTTC,CASRRTSGLLYEQYF
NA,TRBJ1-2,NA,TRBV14,TGTGCCAGCAGCCAATTCTACCTCGGCTACACCTTC,CASSQFYLGYTF
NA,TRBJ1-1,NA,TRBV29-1,TGCAGCGTCGCCAGGGACTTGAACACTGAAGCTTTCTTT,CSVARDLNTEAFF
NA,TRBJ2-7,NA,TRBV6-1,TGTGCCAGCAGTGAAATGCCGGGACTCTACGAGCAGTACTTC,CASSEMPGLYEQYF
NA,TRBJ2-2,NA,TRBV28,TGTGCCAGCAGTCACACCGGGGAGCTGTTTTTT,CASSHTGELFF
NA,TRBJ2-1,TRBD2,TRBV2,TGTGCCAGCAGTGATGTTAGCGGGAGTCAGTCCAATGAGCAGTTCTTC,CASSDVSGSQSNEQFF
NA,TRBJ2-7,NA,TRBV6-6,TGTGCCAGCAGTTACTCCGGCCCGGGGCAGTACTTC,CASSYSGPGQYF
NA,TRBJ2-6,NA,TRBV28,TGTGCCAGCGGCAGTCCTGGTGGGGCCAACGTCCTGACTTTC,CASGSPGGANVLTF
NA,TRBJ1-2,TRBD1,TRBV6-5,TGTGCCAGCAGTTACTCCGCAGGGGGTTATGGCTACACCTTC,CASSYSAGGYGYTF
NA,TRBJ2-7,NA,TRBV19,TGTGCCAGTAGTATAGACAGGGAATACGAGCAGTACTTC,CASSIDREYEQYF
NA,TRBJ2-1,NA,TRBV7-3,TGTGCCAGCAGCTTAACCCCGACTAGACCCCGCAATGAGCAGTTCTTC,CASSLTPTRPRNEQFF